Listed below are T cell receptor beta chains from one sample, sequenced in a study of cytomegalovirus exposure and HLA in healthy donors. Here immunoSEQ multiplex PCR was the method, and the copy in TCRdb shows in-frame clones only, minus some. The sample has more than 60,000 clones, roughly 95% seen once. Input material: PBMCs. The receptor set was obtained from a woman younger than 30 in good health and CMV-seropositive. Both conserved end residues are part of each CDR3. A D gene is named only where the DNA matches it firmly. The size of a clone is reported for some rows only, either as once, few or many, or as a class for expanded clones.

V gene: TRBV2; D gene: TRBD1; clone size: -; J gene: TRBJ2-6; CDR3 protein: CASSEGGQGASGANVLTF; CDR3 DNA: TGTGCCAGCAGTGAGGGGGGACAGGGGGCCTCTGGGGCCAACGTCCTGACTTTC
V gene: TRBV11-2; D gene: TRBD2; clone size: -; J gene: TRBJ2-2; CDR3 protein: CASSLDPPIAGGSNTGELFF; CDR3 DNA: TGTGCCAGCAGCTTAGATCCACCCATAGCGGGAGGGTCGAACACCGGGGAGCTGTTTTTT
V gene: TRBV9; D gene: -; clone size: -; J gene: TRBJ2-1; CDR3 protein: CASSVEARDNEQFF; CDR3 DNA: TGTGCCAGCAGCGTAGAGGCTAGAGACAATGAGCAGTTCTTC
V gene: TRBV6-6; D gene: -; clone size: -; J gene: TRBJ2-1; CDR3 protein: CASSYSTPYNEQFF; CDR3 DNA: TGTGCCAGCAGTTACTCGACACCCTACAATGAGCAGTTCTTC
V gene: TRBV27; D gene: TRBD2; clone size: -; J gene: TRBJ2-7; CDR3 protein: CASSLGREAAYEQYF; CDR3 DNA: TGTGCCAGCAGTTTAGGGCGGGAGGCGGCCTACGAGCAGTACTTC
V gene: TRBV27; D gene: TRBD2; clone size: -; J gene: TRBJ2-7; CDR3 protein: CASSLSRGINYEQYF; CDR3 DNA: TGTGCCAGCAGTTTATCGCGGGGGATCAACTACGAGCAGTACTTC
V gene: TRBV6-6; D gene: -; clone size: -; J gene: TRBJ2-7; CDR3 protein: CASSVGVRTYEQYF; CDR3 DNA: TGTGCCAGCAGCGTAGGAGTACGGACCTACGAGCAGTACTTC
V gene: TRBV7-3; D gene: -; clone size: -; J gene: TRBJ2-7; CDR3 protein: CASSLNRESSYEQYF; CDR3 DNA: TGTGCCAGCAGCTTAAACAGGGAGAGCTCCTACGAGCAGTACTTC
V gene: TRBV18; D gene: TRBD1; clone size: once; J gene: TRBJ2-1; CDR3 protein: CASSPRDRLYNEQFF; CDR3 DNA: TGTGCCAGCTCACCACGGGACAGGCTCTACAATGAGCAGTTCTTC
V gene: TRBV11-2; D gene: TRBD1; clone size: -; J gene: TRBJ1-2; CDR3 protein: CASSTQGASYGYTF; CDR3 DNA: TGTGCCAGCAGCACACAGGGGGCCTCTTATGGCTACACCTTC
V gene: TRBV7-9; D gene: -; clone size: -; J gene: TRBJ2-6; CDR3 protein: CASSLAGAISGANVLTF; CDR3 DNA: TGTGCCAGCAGCTTAGCGGGAGCCATCTCTGGGGCCAACGTCCTGACTTTC
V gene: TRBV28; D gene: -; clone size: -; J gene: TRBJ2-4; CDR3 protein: CASIPIGGSKGAKNIQYF; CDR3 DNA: TGTGCCAGCATTCCTATAGGGGGTAGCAAAGGAGCCAAAAACATTCAGTACTTC
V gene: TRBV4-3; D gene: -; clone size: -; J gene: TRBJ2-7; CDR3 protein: CASSQERDLGHEQYF; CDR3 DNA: TGCGCCAGCAGCCAAGAGCGGGACCTTGGCCACGAGCAGTACTTC
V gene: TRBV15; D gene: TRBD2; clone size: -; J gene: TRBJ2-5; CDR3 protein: CATVLAGVGETQYF; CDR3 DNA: TGTGCCACGGTCTTAGCGGGAGTGGGGGAGACCCAGTACTTC
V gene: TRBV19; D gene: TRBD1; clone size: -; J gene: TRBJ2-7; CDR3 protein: CASTLTGTVGEQYF; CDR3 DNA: TGTGCCAGTACTTTAACGGGGACAGTAGGCGAGCAGTACTTC
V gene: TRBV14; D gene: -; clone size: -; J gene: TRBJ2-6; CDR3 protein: CASSQDHLVASGANVLTF; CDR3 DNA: TGTGCCAGCAGCCAAGATCATCTAGTGGCTTCTGGGGCCAACGTCCTGACTTTC
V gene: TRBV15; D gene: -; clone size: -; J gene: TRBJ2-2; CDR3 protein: CATSRDRDTGELFF; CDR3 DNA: TGTGCCACCAGCAGAGATCGGGACACCGGGGAGCTGTTTTTT
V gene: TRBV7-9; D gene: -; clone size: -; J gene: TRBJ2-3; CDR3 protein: CASSFPSTDTQYF; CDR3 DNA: TGTGCCAGCAGCTTTCCTAGCACAGATACGCAGTATTTT
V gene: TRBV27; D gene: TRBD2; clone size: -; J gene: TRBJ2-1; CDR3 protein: CASSFRAGGSSAEQFF; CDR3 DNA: TGTGCCAGCAGTTTTCGGGCGGGAGGCTCGTCAGCTGAGCAGTTCTTC
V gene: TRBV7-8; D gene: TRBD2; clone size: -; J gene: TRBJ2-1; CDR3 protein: CASSSGLEWIYEQFF; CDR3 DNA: TGTGCCAGCAGCTCGGGACTAGAATGGATCTATGAGCAGTTCTTC
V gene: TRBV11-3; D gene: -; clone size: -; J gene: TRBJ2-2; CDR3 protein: CASSAAGELFF; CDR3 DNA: TGTGCCAGCAGCGCGGCCGGGGAGCTGTTTTTT
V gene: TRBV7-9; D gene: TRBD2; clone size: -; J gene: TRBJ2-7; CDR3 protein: CASSPSGYEQYF; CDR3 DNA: TGTGCCAGCAGCCCTAGCGGCTACGAGCAGTACTTC
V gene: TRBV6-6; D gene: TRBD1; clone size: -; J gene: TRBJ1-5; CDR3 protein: CASSYPDRAQPQHF; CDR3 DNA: TGTGCCAGCAGTTACCCAGACAGGGCGCAGCCCCAGCATTTT
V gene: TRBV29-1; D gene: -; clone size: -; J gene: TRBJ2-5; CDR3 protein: CSVEGRQGGDGETQYF; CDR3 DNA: TGCAGCGTTGAAGGGCGACAGGGAGGCGATGGAGAGACCCAGTACTTC
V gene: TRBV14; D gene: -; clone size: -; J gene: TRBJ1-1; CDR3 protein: CASSQLGTQLNTEAFF; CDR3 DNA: TGTGCCAGCAGCCAACTTGGGACACAGTTGAACACTGAAGCTTTCTTT
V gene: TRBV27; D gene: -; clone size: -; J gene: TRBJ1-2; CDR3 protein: CASSPLTPDGYTF; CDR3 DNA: TGTGCCAGCAGTCCCCTCACCCCAGATGGCTACACCTTC
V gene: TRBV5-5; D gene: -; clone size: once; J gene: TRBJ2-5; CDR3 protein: CASSPQGGETQYF; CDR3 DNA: TGTGCCAGCAGCCCCCAGGGAGGTGAGACCCAGTACTTC
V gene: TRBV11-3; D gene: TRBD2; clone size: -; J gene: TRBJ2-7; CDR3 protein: CASSWGTSGYEQYF; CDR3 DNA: TGTGCCAGCAGCTGGGGGACTAGCGGCTACGAGCAGTACTTC
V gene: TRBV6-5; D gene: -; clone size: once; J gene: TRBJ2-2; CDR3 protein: CASSYEGQMNTGELFF; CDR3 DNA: TGTGCCAGCAGTTACGAAGGACAGATGAACACCGGGGAGCTGTTTTTT
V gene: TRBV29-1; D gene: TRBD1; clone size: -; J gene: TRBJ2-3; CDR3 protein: CSVEGQKGADTQYF; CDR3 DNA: TGCAGCGTTGAGGGACAGAAGGGAGCAGATACGCAGTATTTT
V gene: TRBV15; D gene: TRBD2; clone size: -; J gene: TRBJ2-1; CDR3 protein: CATSRDLGTIFNNEQFF; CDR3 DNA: TGTGCCACCAGCAGAGATCTAGGGACTATTTTTAACAATGAGCAGTTCTTC
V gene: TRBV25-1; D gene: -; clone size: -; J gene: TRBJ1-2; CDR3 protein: CASSEAGEGSYGYTF; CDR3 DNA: TGTGCCAGCAGTGAGGCAGGGGAGGGTAGCTATGGCTACACCTTC
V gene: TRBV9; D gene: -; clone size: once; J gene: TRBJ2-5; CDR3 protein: CASSPLDYYMETQYF; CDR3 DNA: TGTGCCAGCAGCCCGTTGGACTACTATATGGAGACCCAGTACTTC
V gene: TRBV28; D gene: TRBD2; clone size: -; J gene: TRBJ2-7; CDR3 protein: CASSLSGGSYEQYF; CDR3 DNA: TGTGCCAGCAGTTTAAGCGGGGGGTCCTACGAGCAGTACTTC
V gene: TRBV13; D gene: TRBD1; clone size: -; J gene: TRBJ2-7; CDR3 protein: CASSLAGTGGAYEQYF; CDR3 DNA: TGTGCCAGCAGCTTAGCGGGGACAGGGGGCGCGTACGAGCAGTACTTC
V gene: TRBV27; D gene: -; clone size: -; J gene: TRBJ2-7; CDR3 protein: CASRRRATHSYEQYF; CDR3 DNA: TGTGCCAGCAGGCGCAGGGCCACTCACTCCTACGAGCAGTACTTC
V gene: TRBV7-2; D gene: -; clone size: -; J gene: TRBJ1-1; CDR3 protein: CASSWPGSNTEAFF; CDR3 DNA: TGTGCCAGCAGCTGGCCGGGTTCGAACACTGAAGCTTTCTTT
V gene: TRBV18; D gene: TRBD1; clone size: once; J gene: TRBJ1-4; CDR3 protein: CASSPGQRNEKLFF; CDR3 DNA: TGTGCCAGCTCACCGGGACAGAGAAATGAAAAACTGTTTTTT
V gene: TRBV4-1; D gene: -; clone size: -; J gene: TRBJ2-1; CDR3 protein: CASSFSGSSYNEQFF; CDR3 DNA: TGCGCCAGCAGCTTTAGCGGTAGCTCCTACAATGAGCAGTTCTTC
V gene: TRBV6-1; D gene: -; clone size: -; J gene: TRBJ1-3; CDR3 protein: CASAGLSGNTIYF; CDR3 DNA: TGTGCCAGCGCTGGACTCTCTGGAAACACCATATATTTT
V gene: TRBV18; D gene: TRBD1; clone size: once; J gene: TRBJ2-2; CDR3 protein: CASSPRQGHNTGELFF; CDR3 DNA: TGTGCCAGCTCACCGAGACAGGGTCACAACACCGGGGAGCTGTTTTTT
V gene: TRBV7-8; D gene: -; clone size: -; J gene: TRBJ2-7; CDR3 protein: CASSLGPKSASRGGGEQYF; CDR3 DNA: TGTGCCAGCAGCTTAGGACCTAAAAGTGCGTCTCGAGGAGGCGGCGAGCAGTACTTC
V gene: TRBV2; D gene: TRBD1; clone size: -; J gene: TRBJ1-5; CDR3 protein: CASRGGYQPQHF; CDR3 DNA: TGTGCCAGCCGAGGGGGCTATCAGCCCCAGCATTTT
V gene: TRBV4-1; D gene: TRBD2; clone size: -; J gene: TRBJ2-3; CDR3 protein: CASSQGLALDTQYF; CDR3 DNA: TGCGCCAGCAGCCAAGGACTAGCGCTAGATACGCAGTATTTT
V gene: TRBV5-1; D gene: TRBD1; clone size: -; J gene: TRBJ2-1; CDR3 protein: CASSSRDRGRHEQFF; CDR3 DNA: TGCGCCAGCAGCTCCCGGGACAGGGGGCGGCATGAGCAGTTCTTC
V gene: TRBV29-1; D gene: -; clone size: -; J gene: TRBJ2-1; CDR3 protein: CSVEYLLLVGSYNEQFF; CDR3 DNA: TGCAGCGTTGAATACCTCTTACTAGTGGGATCTTACAATGAGCAGTTCTTC
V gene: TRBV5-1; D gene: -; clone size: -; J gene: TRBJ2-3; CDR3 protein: CASSWGKGLGDTQYF; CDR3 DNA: TGCGCCAGCAGCTGGGGCAAGGGGCTTGGCGATACGCAGTATTTT
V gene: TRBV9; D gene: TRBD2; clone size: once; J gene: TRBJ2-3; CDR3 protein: CASSPIAGGSTDTQYF; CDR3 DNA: TGTGCCAGCAGCCCCATAGCGGGAGGTAGCACAGATACGCAGTATTTT
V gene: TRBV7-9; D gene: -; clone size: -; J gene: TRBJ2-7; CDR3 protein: CASSSQGTHPSYEQYF; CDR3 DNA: TGTGCCAGCAGCTCCCAGGGGACACATCCCTCCTACGAGCAGTACTTC
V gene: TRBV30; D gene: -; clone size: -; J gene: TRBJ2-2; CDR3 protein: CAWTGVNTGELFF; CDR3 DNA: TGTGCCTGGACGGGGGTGAACACCGGGGAGCTGTTTTTT
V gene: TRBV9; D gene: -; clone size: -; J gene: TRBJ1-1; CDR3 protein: CASSEGGETEAFF; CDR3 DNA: TGTGCCAGCAGCGAGGGCGGGGAGACTGAAGCTTTCTTT
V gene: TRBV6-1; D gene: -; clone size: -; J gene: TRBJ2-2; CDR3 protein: CASSEAADTGELFF; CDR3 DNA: TGTGCCAGCAGTGAAGCTGCAGACACCGGGGAGCTGTTTTTT
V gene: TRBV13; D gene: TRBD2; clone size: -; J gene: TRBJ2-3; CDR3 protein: CASSFSGRADTQYF; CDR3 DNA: TGTGCCAGCAGCTTTAGCGGGAGAGCAGATACGCAGTATTTT
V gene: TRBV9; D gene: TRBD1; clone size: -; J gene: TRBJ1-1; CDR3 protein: CASSVATGGPNTEAFF; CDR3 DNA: TGTGCCAGCAGCGTAGCCACAGGGGGCCCGAACACTGAAGCTTTCTTT
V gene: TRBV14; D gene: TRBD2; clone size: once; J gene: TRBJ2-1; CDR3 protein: CASSQVNLAGAHNEQFF; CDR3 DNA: TGTGCCAGCAGCCAAGTAAACCTAGCGGGAGCCCACAATGAGCAGTTCTTC
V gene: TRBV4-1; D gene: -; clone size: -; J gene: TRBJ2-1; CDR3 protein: CASSQVQGSISDEQFF; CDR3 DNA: TGCGCCAGCAGCCAAGTTCAGGGTTCGATTTCGGATGAGCAGTTCTTC
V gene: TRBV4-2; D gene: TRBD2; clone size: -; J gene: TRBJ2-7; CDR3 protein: CASSQEGLAGNEQYF; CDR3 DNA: TGTGCCAGCAGCCAAGAAGGCCTAGCGGGAAACGAGCAGTACTTC